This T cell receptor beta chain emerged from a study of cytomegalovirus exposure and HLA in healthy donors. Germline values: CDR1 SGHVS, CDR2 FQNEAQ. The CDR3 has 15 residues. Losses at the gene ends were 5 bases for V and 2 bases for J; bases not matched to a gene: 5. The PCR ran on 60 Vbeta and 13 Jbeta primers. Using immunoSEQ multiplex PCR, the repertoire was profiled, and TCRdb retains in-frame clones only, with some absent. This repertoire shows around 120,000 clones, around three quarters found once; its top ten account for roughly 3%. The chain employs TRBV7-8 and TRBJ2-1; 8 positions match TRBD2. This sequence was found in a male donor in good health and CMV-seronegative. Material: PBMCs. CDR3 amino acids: CASSLSGATYNEQFF. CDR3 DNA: TGTGCCAGCAGCCTTAGCGGGGCAACCTACAATGAGCAGTTCTTC.